Ten or more counts support the clone carrying this T cell receptor (beta chain). Antigen: not known. Germline V lookup: CDR1 MNHNS, CDR2 SASEGT. V shed 6 bases and J shed 0 bases, with 15 bases lying between them. The CDR3 is 16 amino acids. This entry is derived from a study of T cells in Graves' hyperthyroidism and ophthalmopathy. For the study at large: Peripheral blood was taken when the disease was first diagnosed, before any treatment began. Study-wide points: Blood held most thyroid clonotypes expanded above 0.001 frequency.

Patients aged 18 to 65 with hyperthyroidism were newly diagnosed, with duration under 2 months. Reasons for excluding patients were uncontrolled infection, other autoimmune disease, pregnancy or lactation. TCR beta CDR3 regions were amplified from RNA. With the HTBI primer set, the TCR CDR3 went through a first round of RT-PCR. Via MiXCR, TCRdb re-called the multiplex PCR reads, giving one row per CDR3 protein. The profile covers some 440,000 distinct CDR3 sequences, with roughly 14% appearing a single time and 13% to 15% taken by the ten largest. The sequence was collected from a young woman with Graves' hyperthyroidism. This rearrangement joins TRBV6-1 to TRBJ1-5, with a weak D call TRBD1 (6 bases). Sequencing was performed on blood. The CDR3 nucleotides read TGTGCCAGCAGACAGGACAGAAGTTATAGCAATCAGCCCCAGCATTTT. Amino acids: CASRQDRSYSNQPQHF.